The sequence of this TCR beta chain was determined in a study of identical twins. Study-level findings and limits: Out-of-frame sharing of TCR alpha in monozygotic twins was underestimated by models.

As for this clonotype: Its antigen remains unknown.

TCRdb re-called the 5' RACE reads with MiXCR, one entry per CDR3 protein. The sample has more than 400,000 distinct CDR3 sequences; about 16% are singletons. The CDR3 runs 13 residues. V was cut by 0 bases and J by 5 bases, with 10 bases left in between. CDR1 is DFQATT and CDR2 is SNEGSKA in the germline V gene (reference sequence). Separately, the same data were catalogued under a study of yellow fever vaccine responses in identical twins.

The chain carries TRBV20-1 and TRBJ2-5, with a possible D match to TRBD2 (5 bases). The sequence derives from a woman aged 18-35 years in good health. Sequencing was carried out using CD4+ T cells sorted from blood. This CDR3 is CSARDWELETQYF. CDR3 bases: TGCAGTGCTAGAGATTGGGAGTTGGAGACCCAGTACTTC.